This T cell receptor (beta chain) was identified in a study of T cell responses to AZD1222 COVID-19 vaccine. Whole-study results and caveats: The donor group comprised mostly white British people and more females; the analysis possibly underestimated clonal diversity. Spike-specific TCRs gained breadth and depth after people received two AZD1222 doses.

This clone was detected only once. Antigen: not known. The repertoire was sequenced with immunoSEQ multiplex PCR; TCRdb's copy has only in-frame clones and lacks some. The table includes 150,000 to 200,000 clones, around 90% detected once. Germline CDR1 reads LNHDA; CDR2 reads SQIVND (reference sequence). CDR3 size: 16 residues. Trimming removed 3 bases from V and 7 bases from J, with 16 bases in between. Sequences were derived from peripheral blood, sampled 28 days after the second AZD1222 dose. The chain recombines TRBV19 with TRBJ1-6; no reliable D call. This TCR derives from an adult who received the AZD1222 COVID-19 vaccine. CDR3 nucleotide sequence: TGTGCCAGTAGTATGACCGACGGCCGGGGAAATTCACCCCTCCACTTT. This translates into CASSMTDGRGNSPLHF.